This TCR beta chain was captured in a study of early T cells in non-severe SARS-CoV-2 infection. The study, taken as a whole, reports: Anti-spike CD8 responses were favored by VDJdb matching, which missed private and CD4 specificities.

Unique molecular identifiers (one per individual cDNA molecule) were attached. MiXCR, run by TCRdb on the 5' RACE reads, gives a single entry per CDR3 protein. The sample yields about 60,000 distinct CDR3 sequences, 20% to 25% seen once. With respect to this clonotype: Its antigen is as yet unknown.

The TCR sequence derives from an adult who was a healthcare worker with PCR-confirmed SARS-CoV-2 infection or an uninfected control (not recorded which). Sequencing used whole blood, obtained at baseline.

The CDR3 DNA reads TGTGCCAGCAGCGTAGTAAAGGAAGGCTACACCTTC. Translation: CASSVVKEGYTF. V is TRBV9 and J is TRBJ1-2; unclear D gene. The CDR3 is made up of 12 amino acids. The germline V and J ends were trimmed by 0 bases and 8 bases, with 8 bases remaining between them. The germline CDR1 and CDR2 sequences are SGDLS and YYNGEE.